This T cell receptor (beta chain) was sequenced during a study of blood T cell repertoires in COVID-19. Across the study: Samples representing acute and convalescent COVID-19 were sourced from the United States, Italy and Spain. The analysed material was cDNA or gDNA that came from T cells, B-cell-depleted T cells, or PBMCs.

As processed by the authors: Cell counts per sample came from amplifying reference gene primers. Only in-frame clones appear in the TCRdb table, and some are missing; sequencing was by immunoSEQ multiplex PCR. V and J calls and clone size are given by that table; D and trimming were obtained from the DNA. The table includes some 340,000 clones, approximately 81% detected once. The sequencing input was peripheral blood. This TCR derives from a woman younger than 35 with acute or convalescent COVID-19.

This chain's CDR3 is CASSLPRDKETQYF. DNA for the CDR3: TGTGCCAGCAGCTTGCCCAGGGATAAAGAGACCCAGTACTTC. The chain couples TRBV11-2 to TRBJ2-5, with a weak D call TRBD1 (5 bases). Per germline, CDR1 SGHAT and CDR2 FQNNGV. The CDR3 is 14 residues long. The V end was cut by 3 bases, the J end by 3 bases, with 11 bases between.